Presented here are 32 T cell receptor beta chains from one specimen sequenced in a study of metastatic and nonmetastatic thyroid tumors. Thyroid surgery was preceded by no treatment in any patient. TCRdb re-analyzed the PCR reads using MiXCR. The sample records some 26,000 clones, approximately 3.7% being singletons. The sample consisted of blood. The receptors here all came from a male donor with papillary thyroid cancer or a benign thyroid nodule (not recorded which). Some clones in this sample may be carry-over from other donors' samples.

Ten or more counts support this clone. This may come from a read error, since a much larger clone is one base off. The chain links TRBV7-2 to TRBJ2-7; no definite D call. From germline, CDR1 is SGHTA and CDR2 FQGNSA. CDR3 size: 11 residues. CDR3 in DNA: TGTGCCAGCAGCTCATCCTACGAGCAGCACTTC. Residues: CASSSSYEQHF.

This clone is medium-sized by share. This chain joins TRBV7-6 and TRBJ2-7; TRBD1 is a possible D gene (6 bases). V gave up 2 bases and J gave up 6 bases, with 14 bases separating them. The CDR3 sequence is 14 residues long. CDR1 is SGHVS and CDR2 is FNYEAQ in the germline V gene. The CDR3 loop reads CASSLSQGIVEQYF. In nucleotides, the CDR3 is TGTGCCAGCAGCTTATCGCAGGGGATCGTCGAGCAGTACTTC.

This clone was found a few times. The chain uses TRBV20-1 and TRBJ2-5, with 8 bases identical to TRBD1. CDR3 length: 15 residues. V gave up 0 bases and J gave up 4 bases; unmatched junction bases: 7. Germline V gives CDR1 DFQATT, CDR2 SNEGSKA (reference sequence). This chain's CDR3 is CSARDPQGAGETQYF. CDR3 nucleotides: TGCAGTGCTAGAGATCCTCAGGGGGCCGGAGAGACCCAGTACTTC.

This clone was observed at least ten times. This chain connects TRBV11-2 to TRBJ2-1; 9 bases match TRBD2. This CDR3 contains 14 residues. Trimming at V came to 4 bases and at J to 9 bases, leaving 7 bases not matched to a gene. Germline V CDR1 and CDR2: SGHAT, FQNNGV. For the CDR3, the DNA is TGTGCCAGCAGCTCCTGGACTAGCGACTCTGAGCAGTTCTTC. It specifies CASSSWTSDSEQFF.

A few counts support this clone. The chain carries TRBV4-2 and TRBJ2-3; D gene ambiguous. This CDR3 is 12 amino acids long. CDR1 and CDR2 (germline): LGHNA, YNFKEQ. Trimming stripped 5 bases from V and 2 bases from J, with 5 bases between. CDR3 in amino acids: CASSSVTDTQYF. As DNA, the CDR3 is TGTGCCAGCAGCTCGGTCACAGATACGCAGTATTTT.

This clone has just a few counts. The V gene is TRBV20-1, the J gene TRBJ1-2; D remains unclear. The germline V gene has CDR1 DFQATT and CDR2 SNEGSKA (reference sequence). V gave up 3 bases and J gave up 8 bases, with 16 bases separating them. The CDR3 covers 13 residues. As DNA, the CDR3 is TGCAGTGCTAGTCTGGAAGACCTATGGGGCTACACCTTC. Protein product: CSASLEDLWGYTF.

This clone was seen at least ten times. The chain joins TRBV30 to TRBJ1-2; a weak D match, TRBD1 (6 bases). Trimming pared 2 bases from V and 4 bases from J, leaving 14 bases between. The CDR3 runs to 14 residues. The germline V gene has CDR1 GTSNPN and CDR2 SVGIG (reference sequence). The CDR3 reads CAWSRGALTYGYTF. CDR3 DNA: TGTGCCTGGAGTAGGGGGGCGCTTACCTATGGCTACACCTTC.

There are many counts of this clone. The chain has TRBV6-1 and TRBJ2-2; no firm D call. The V gene lost 3 bases and the J gene lost 7 bases, with 9 bases spanning the gap. The CDR3 consists of 13 residues. In germline, CDR1 is MNHNS, CDR2 SASEGT. The CDR3 loop is CASSEQVVGELFF. Written as DNA, the CDR3 is TGTGCCAGCAGTGAGCAGGTGGTCGGGGAGCTGTTTTTT.

This clone was picked up many times. V is TRBV19 and J is TRBJ2-2; 9 nucleotides agree with TRBD2. The junction had 2 bases not matched to a gene; V was cut back by 2 bases and J by 7 bases. Germline-derived CDR1 and CDR2 are LNHDA and SQIVND (reference sequence). The CDR3 is made up of 14 amino acids. CDR3: CASSIRLAVGELFF. In nucleotides, the CDR3 is TGTGCCAGTAGTATAAGACTAGCGGTCGGGGAGCTGTTTTTT.

The chain links TRBV7-7 to TRBJ2-7; D perhaps matches TRBD1 (5 bases). Trimming pared 5 bases from V and 4 bases from J, leaving 12 bases between. The V gene's germline CDR1 is SSHAT and CDR2 FNYEAQ (reference sequence). The CDR3 consists of 13 residues. The CDR3 sequence: CASSPRQGYEQYF. CDR3 DNA sequence: TGTGCCAGCAGCCCCCGCCAGGGTTACGAGCAGTACTTC.

The table lists this clone with a few counts. The chain joins TRBV19 to TRBJ2-7, with D possibly being TRBD1 (6 bases). The V end was cut by 1 base, the J end by 4 bases, with 14 bases between. The germline gives CDR1 LNHDA, CDR2 SQIVND (reference sequence). This CDR3 has 15 residues. CDR3 region: CASSIGDRSSYEQYF. The CDR3 DNA reads TGTGCCAGTAGTATAGGTGACAGGTCGAGTTACGAGCAGTACTTC.

Ten or more counts support this clone. The CDR3, as DNA: TGTGCCAGTAATACCGGGATTTTTTCACCCCTCCACTTT. Translating gives CASNTGIFSPLHF. The J gene is TRBJ1-6, the V gene TRBV19; D call uncertain. Germline CDR1 reads LNHDA; CDR2 reads SQIVND (reference sequence). The CDR3 sequence is 13 residues long. V was cut by 7 bases and J by 9 bases, with 13 bases left in between.

This clone was counted at least ten times. This chain joins TRBV29-1 and TRBJ1-5; 9 positions match TRBD1. The V and J ends lost 6 bases and 5 bases, in that order; junction bases with no gene match: 5. The CDR3 has 13 residues. Per germline, CDR1 SQVTM and CDR2 ANQGSEA. The CDR3 loop reads CSVRDRDDQPQHF. CDR3 nucleotide sequence: TGCAGCGTCCGGGACAGGGATGATCAGCCCCAGCATTTT.

The genes are TRBV27 and TRBJ1-2; D call uncertain. Germline CDR1 and CDR2: MNHEY and SMNVEV (reference sequence). This CDR3 is built from 14 residues. Trimming left V 0 bases short and J 4 bases short, with 9 bases between. Here the CDR3 DNA reads TGTGCCAGCAGTTTATCGTCAGCCCCCTATGGCTACACCTTC. It translates to CASSLSSAPYGYTF.

This clone was detected only a few times. V is TRBV4-3 and J is TRBJ2-1; 11 bases agree with TRBD2. Germline CDR1 and CDR2: LGHNA and YSLEER. This CDR3 spans 18 amino acids. V gave up 0 bases and J gave up 1 base; unmatched junction bases: 5. The chain's CDR3 is CASSQEGLAGGSYNEQFF. The CDR3 nucleotides are TGCGCCAGCAGCCAAGAAGGTCTAGCGGGAGGATCCTACAATGAGCAGTTCTTC.

V is TRBV28 and J is TRBJ1-2, with a weak D call TRBD1 (5 bases). The CDR3 contains 14 residues. Deletions cut 2 bases from V and 6 bases from J, with 13 bases between. The V gene's germline CDR1 is MDHEN and CDR2 SYDVKM. CDR3 in DNA: TGTGCCAGCAGTTTACAACTGGGGGAGGATGGCTACACCTTC. As protein: CASSLQLGEDGYTF.

Many counts were recorded for this clone. The V and J genes are TRBV20-1 and TRBJ2-3, with 10 positions matching TRBD2. Germline trimming cut 2 bases from V and 4 bases from J; bases unmatched to any gene: 6. CDR3 length equals 15 residues. In germline, CDR1 is DFQATT, CDR2 SNEGSKA (reference sequence). CDR3 region: CSARSLAGDADTQYF. For the CDR3, the DNA is TGCAGTGCTAGATCTCTAGCGGGAGACGCAGATACGCAGTATTTT.

This clone has only a few counts. This sequence joins TRBV27 and TRBJ1-5; 8 bases map to TRBD1. The CDR3 is made up of 14 amino acids. CDR1 and CDR2 from the germline V gene are MNHEY and SMNVEV (reference sequence). V dropped 6 bases and J dropped 4; count of bases not matched to a gene: 5. Here the CDR3 reads CASRRQGFNQPQHF. In DNA, the CDR3 is TGTGCCAGCAGACGACAGGGGTTTAATCAGCCCCAGCATTTT.

This clone was found many times. A clone one base away is much larger, so this may be a read error. In the same sample, other DNA sequences code for this CDR3. This rearrangement joins TRBV28 to TRBJ2-7; perhaps TRBD2 as D (5 bases). The CDR3 contains 14 residues. Germline V gene lookup returns CDR1 MDHEN and CDR2 SYDVKM. Trimming took 4 bases from V and 2 from J, leaving 12 bases between them. CDR3 amino acids: CASSSAGGPYEQYF. CDR3 nucleotides: TGTGCCAGCAGTTCGGCCGGAGGACCCTACGAGCAGTACTTC.

This clone qualifies as medium-sized. The chain links TRBV6-1 to TRBJ2-3; 10 bases match TRBD2. CDR1 and CDR2 (germline): MNHNS, SASEGT. V dropped 7 bases and J dropped 0; count of bases not matched to a gene: 4. The CDR3 runs 15 residues. CDR3 loop: CASTLTSGSTDTQYF. The CDR3 DNA is TGTGCCAGCACCCTGACTAGCGGGAGCACAGATACGCAGTATTTT.

This clone was recorded at least ten times. The chain combines TRBV19 with TRBJ2-4; D ambiguous. CDR1 and CDR2 (germline): LNHDA, SQIVND (reference sequence). Trimming took 1 base from V and 8 from J, leaving 6 bases between them. The CDR3 loop spans 12 amino acids. The CDR3 DNA reads TGTGCCAGTAGTATAGGAGGACACATTCAGTACTTC. Its protein is CASSIGGHIQYF.

This clone was detected many times. It may be a read error: a sequence one base away is much more abundant. J is TRBJ2-2 and V is TRBV7-9, with D tentatively TRBD1 or TRBD2 (6 bases each). The CDR3 covers 12 residues. Germline CDR1 SEHNR, CDR2 FQNEAQ (reference sequence). The CDR3, as DNA: TGTGCCACCGAGGGGGGCACCGGGGAGCTGGTTTTT. Translated, it gives CATEGGTGELVF. The full variable domain, with the rest looked up from reference TRBV7-9 and TRBJ2-2, is DTGVSQNPRHKITKRGQNVTFRCDPISEHNRLYWYRQTLGQGPEFLTYFQNEAQLEKSRLLSDRFSAERPKGSFSTLEIQRTEQGDSAMYLCATEGGTGELVFGEGSRLTVL.

The CDR3: CASSSSWTSGSYNEQFF. CDR3 nucleotides: TGTGCCAGCAGCTCTTCTTGGACTAGCGGGTCCTACAATGAGCAGTTCTTC. The rearrangement uses TRBV7-3 and TRBJ2-1; 11 bases line up with TRBD2. Trimming cost V 4 bases and J 1 base; bases outside gene matches: 6. CDR1 and CDR2 from the germline V gene are SGHTA and FQGTGA. CDR3 size: 17 residues.

This clone came up many times. The V and J genes are TRBV20-1 and TRBJ1-3; D is uncertain. Germline values: CDR1 DFQATT, CDR2 SNEGSKA (reference sequence). This CDR3 contains 13 residues. V was pared by 3 bases and J by 0 bases, with 6 bases between. CDR3 sequence: CSASLNSGNTIYF. Written as DNA, the CDR3 is TGCAGTGCTAGTTTGAACTCTGGAAACACCATATATTTT.

This clone has only a few counts. The germline gene is not matched at one end of the junction; a read error may be the cause. The rearrangement links TRBV24-1 to TRBJ2-7; D is ambiguous. Germline values: CDR1 KGHDR, CDR2 SFDVKD. This CDR3 spans 13 amino acids. The CDR3 spells CATSYFSRYEQYF. The CDR3 DNA is TGTGCCACCAGTTATTTTTCCCGCTACGAGCAGTACTTC.

The rearrangement uses TRBV14 and TRBJ2-1; D possibly corresponds to TRBD1 (6 bases). Trimming took 4 bases from V and 7 from J, leaving 23 bases between them. The CDR3 extends over 17 amino acids. Germline assignment: CDR1 SGHDN and CDR2 FVKESK. CDR3 sequence (DNA): TGTGCCAGCAGCCTCAAGCTGGGGGCAGGGTTTGTGAATGAGCAGTTCTTC. The encoded protein is CASSLKLGAGFVNEQFF.

The chain has TRBV2 and TRBJ1-2; 7 bases fit TRBD1. Unmatched junction bases numbered 10, after V lost 8 bases and J lost 7 bases. CDR1 and CDR2 (germline): SNHLY, FYNNEI. CDR3 length: 13 amino acids. CDR3 region: CASVRDSLSGYTF. The CDR3 DNA is TGTGCCAGCGTCCGGGACAGCCTCTCTGGCTACACCTTC. The whole variable domain, filled in from reference TRBV2 and TRBJ1-2, reads EPEVTQTPSHQVTQMGQEVILRCVPISNHLYFYWYRQILGQKVEFLVSFYNNEISEKSEIFDDQFSVERPDGSNFTLKIRSTKLEDSAMYFCASVRDSLSGYTFGSGTRLTVV.

This clone came up many times. The CDR3 DNA reads TGCAGTGCTAGAGCCTCTAGCGGTAGCTCCTACGAGCAGTACTTC. Protein product: CSARASSGSSYEQYF. This rearrangement joins TRBV20-1 to TRBJ2-7, with 7 bases aligning to TRBD2. This CDR3 comprises 15 residues. The trim removed 1 base at V and 0 bases at J, leaving 6 bases unmatched. Germline V gives CDR1 DFQATT, CDR2 SNEGSKA (reference sequence).

To note about this clone: The conserved phenylalanine or tryptophan is not found at the CDR3 terminus, so this likely reflects a read error. Because the CDR3's place on the DNA is in doubt, the DNA is left out and the CDR3 is given as listed by TCRdb. This chain joins TRBV27 and TRBJ1-2; the table calls TRBD1, which could not be checked here. Germline CDR1 is MNHEY and CDR2 is SMNVEV (reference sequence). The CDR3 is 15 residues long, ends included. The chain's CDR3 is CASRPPREGGYGYAL.

This clone was picked up many times. Just one base apart from a much larger clone, this may be a read error. V usage is TRBV7-3 and J usage is TRBJ2-2; D unresolved. The CDR3 runs to 12 residues. Germline CDR1 reads SGHTA; CDR2 reads FQGTGA. CDR3 nucleotide sequence: TGTGCCAACAGCCCCGACACCGGGGAGCTGTTTTTT. This gives the protein CANSPDTGELFF.

The sample holds many counts of this clone. CDR3 nucleotide sequence: TGCAGTGCTTTGGACAGGGCAATGATGTTCAGTAACTATGGCTACACCTTC. Its protein product is CSALDRAMMFSNYGYTF. The V gene is TRBV20-1, the J gene TRBJ1-2, with TRBD1 identical over 8 bases. V lost 5 bases to trimming and J lost 1 base; unmatched junction nucleotides: 15. Per the germline V gene, CDR1 is DFQATT and CDR2 is SNEGSKA (reference sequence). The CDR3 runs to 17 residues.

The chain uses TRBV11-2 and TRBJ1-2, with D tentatively TRBD1 (5 bases). This CDR3 spans 12 amino acids. Trimming pared 5 bases from V and 9 bases from J, leaving 13 bases between. Germline V lookup: CDR1 SGHAT, CDR2 FQNNGV. The CDR3 here is CASSRQGRSYTF. The CDR3 DNA reads TGTGCCAGCAGCCGCCAGGGACGGAGCTACACCTTC.